This T cell receptor (beta chain) was captured by sequencing in a study of T cells in Graves' hyperthyroidism and ophthalmopathy. Among the patients, aged 18 to 65, hyperthyroidism was newly diagnosed and had lasted under 2 months. There are a few counts of this clonotype. RNA transcripts were the template for amplifying TCR beta CDR3 regions. First-round RT-PCR with HTBI primers amplified the TCR CDR3 region. TCRdb reprocessed the multiplex PCR reads with MiXCR, giving one entry per CDR3 protein. The sample shows about 580,000 distinct CDR3 sequences, 46% of them seen only once. After removal of 5 bases from V and 4 bases from J, the junction contained 4 bases not matched to a gene. CDR1 is SNHLY, CDR2 FYNNEI, per germline. CDR3 length: 14 residues.

This chain connects TRBV2 to TRBJ1-2, with TRBD1 matching over 10 bases. This TCR was recovered from a woman under 30 with Graves' hyperthyroidism. Sequencing was performed on peripheral blood or thyroid tissue (not recorded which). Here the CDR3 reads CASSQGQGVYGYTF. CDR3 DNA: TGTGCCAGCAGTCAAGGACAGGGGGTCTATGGCTACACCTTC.